One T cell receptor beta chain is described in this entry. This clone's antigen is unknown. Within one base of it there is no much larger clone, and no base qualities were kept. The sample originates from a study of cytomegalovirus exposure and HLA in healthy donors (dated by TCRdb to about 2017). About the full investigation: In an earlier analysis of some 550 of the donors, 276 Gb of sequence data and 117 million unique TCR beta sequences from about 179 million T cells were reported. About 300 gigabases of sequencing data and approximately 80 million unique TCR sequences were included in an early release covering several hundred HLA-typed donors. Among the roughly 400 genotyped donors, 75% to 90% belonged to the genetic ancestry cluster associated with self-reported Caucasian donors. The aim of the study was to test whether cataloging public T cell receptors could identify signatures of past pathogen exposure. The T cell repertoires of 670 or so subjects were profiled by immunosequencing and related to cytomegalovirus serostatus. In addition to the first cohort of around 670 subjects, a separate validation cohort of 120 different subjects was used. The study combined high-throughput TCR immunosequencing, statistical association of individual TCRs with disease status, and machine learning to predict cytomegalovirus infection status. To study patterns of TCR occurrence, a later analysis re-analyzed previously published TCR beta repertoires from 600 to 750 donors and added high-resolution HLA genotyping. Rather than using new phenotypic data, the later analysis identified candidate immune exposures from TCR beta sequences and from how often those sequences occurred across donors. An earlier analysis of around 640 of the donors used high-throughput TCR beta sequencing to judge whether each TCR beta V gene segment behaved as functional or pseudogenic. Donor age, sex, ethnicity and CMV serostatus were collected together with the repertoire data. In a later genetic analysis, genome-wide SNP genotypes for about 55% of the roughly 670 donors were used, and that subset was treated as a discovery cohort. All discovery cohort repertoires had been generated on a single sequencing platform. Both class I and class II loci were covered by HLA typing, at four-digit resolution. The number of typed donors differed by locus: roughly 629-630 for A, B, C, DRB1 and DQB1; roughly 510 for DQA1; around 610 for DPA1; and around 450 for DPB1. Because of strong linkage in the cohort, roughly five DR-DQ haplotypes were treated as single units for association and clustering. On average, 235,054 unique TCR beta nucleotide sequences were sequenced per donor among 398 genotyped donors of the cohort, with around 19% of those sequences being non-productive. Overall study outcomes, separate from this receptor: It was suggested by the authors that the approach could potentially be generalized to other disease states and immunological phenotypes. A total of roughly 160 TCR beta chains were listed by the study as associated with cytomegalovirus. In a later analysis, about 16,000 TCR beta sequences were associated with specific HLA alleles at a false discovery rate of 0.05. Most TCR sequences were seen in very few donors, while some public TCRs were found in many individuals. A further reported finding was that TCR beta sequences accurately predicted the HLA-A and HLA-B alleles for most subjects in the first cohort. A later analysis reported that several top co-occurrence clusters appeared linked to parvovirus B19, influenza, CMV and Epstein-Barr virus. Linkage disequilibrium might explain the correlated functional status among segregating V segments, but an unknown experimental factor could not be excluded. An association between a missense DCLRE1C variant and V-gene and J-gene trimming of TCR beta chains was found in a later genetic analysis and replicated in an independent cohort. In both the original and validation cohorts, the classifier was reported to diagnose cytomegalovirus status with high specificity and sensitivity. Only TCR beta chains were sequenced in this cohort, and the absence of alpha or paired-chain data limited detectable features. Sequencing depth was assumed to be roughly uniform across donors in the presence/absence analyses, though that assumption may not hold. In a later genetic analysis, fewer N-insertions in productive TCRs were reported among donors in an Asian-associated ancestry cluster than the roughly 710-donor mean. A later analysis found that HLA-associated TCR beta chains were more clonally expanded and had lower generation probabilities than equally common non-associated chains. Because counts were too low, around 17 rarely observed V segments, including chromosome 9 orphons, were left out of the earlier analysis of a few hundred of the donors. Three of the identified cytomegalovirus-associated TCR beta chains were confirmed in vitro to be specific for cytomegalovirus antigens. CMV serostatus was the only immune exposure information available for the cohort. In an earlier analysis of more than 450 of the donors, most TCR beta V segments were observed in productive rearrangements about 87% or about 30% of the time, broadly matching IMGT annotations. When HLA alleles, especially DR and DQ, strongly co-occurred, attributing TCR associations to individual alleles was difficult. A cluster of highly shared sequence variants was judged likely to be a technical artifact of the sequencing pipeline. The 87-base-pair reads could not distinguish some IMGT-functional V segments, including TRBV6-2 and TRBV6-3, so those segments were excluded. According to a later analysis, TCR association rates differed among HLA loci, with DRB1 alleles showing the most associated TCRs and HLA-C alleles showing the fewest. HLA typing was unavailable for some donors at each locus, so association tests used only the typed subset. According to a later analysis, most CMV-associated TCR beta chains appeared to be HLA-restricted, and the HLA associations seemed to be driven largely by CMV exposure.

Library preparation was by the immunoSEQ multiplex PCR assay. The multiplex PCR relied on a mix of 60 forward primers for TCR Vbeta segments and 13 reverse primers for TCR Jbeta segments. Amplification of the CDR3 region of rearranged TCR beta genes was performed with a multiplex PCR assay on genomic DNA. Amplified TCR beta libraries were sequenced as 87-base-pair reads on the Illumina HiSeq System. Turning to the authors' computational methods: Across the 640 or so repertoires, a later analysis counted 80 million or so unique TCR beta chains, some 11 million of which were shared by at least two donors. A nearest-neighbor algorithm error-corrected the raw reads and collapsed the reads into unique sequences, merging closely related sequences to remove PCR and sequencing errors. To assign V, D and J gene segments, CDR3 sequences were aligned to IMGT reference sequences. For a sequence to be retained, a match of at least six nucleotides to both a V gene segment and a J gene segment was required. A rearrangement counted as productive if the CDR3 had no stop codons and remained in frame with V and J, and every other rearrangement counted as non-productive. CDR3 was defined by IMGT convention, running from the second conserved V-encoded cysteine to the conserved J-encoded phenylalanine. Sequences without an unambiguous match to a single V gene segment were excluded from the earlier analysis of almost 600 of the donors. An earlier analysis of just under 600 of the donors called V segments functional above 56.7% productive rearrangements and segregating when the between-donor standard deviation exceeded 5%. To diagnose cytomegalovirus status from the catalog of TCR beta chain sequences, a statistical classification framework was built. In a later analysis, TCR nucleotide sequences were compared against IMGT/GENE-DB human TR gene sequences so that V and J genes could be assigned. The TCRdist pipeline was used in a later analysis to assign CDR3 sequences and most-parsimonious VDJ recombination scenarios. A later analysis defined each TCR beta chain by its CDR3 amino acid sequence plus V-gene family, and excluded reads lacking a unique V-gene family. In a later analysis, 450 to 600 highly shared, low-generation-probability nucleotide sequences were removed to address suspected cross-contamination and a sequencing artifact. In a later analysis, a clonal expansion index for each public chain was calculated from normalized within-repertoire ranks of inferred template counts. Generation probabilities in a later analysis came from a VDJ recombination model fitted to out-of-frame rearrangements, and those results were checked against IGoR. In a later analysis, TCR-TCR, TCR-HLA and TCR-CMV co-occurrence was scored with hypergeometric tests, and a repertoire-size bias correction was applied to TCR pairs. False discovery rates were estimated in a later analysis by permuting HLA or CMV assignments 20 times. In a later analysis, co-occurring TCRs were grouped using DBSCAN, and TCRdist sequence similarity was added for clustering within HLA-allele-positive subsets. Co-occurrence clustering excluded repertoires with fewer than 30,000 or more than 120,000 public chains, plus five with anomalous nucleotide sharing. What TCRdb holds here is the immuneACCESS table cut down to in-frame rearrangements. Part of the clones is not present; checked against another copy, under half of the missing clones reflect an unresolved V gene, and the others are unexplained. The DNA gave D and trimming, while V, J and clone size come from that table. For this sample there are around 160,000 clones; approximately 80% appear just once. Approximately 7% of the sample comes from the top ten.

Trimming removed 5 bases from V and 0 bases from J, leaving 12 bases between the germline ends. Sequences SGDLS (CDR1) and YYNGEE (CDR2) are obtained from the germline V gene. The CDR3, cysteine through phenylalanine, is 15 amino acids long. Only CDR3 DNA remains: 45 bases, in frame from the first base. In total, roughly 670 healthy bone marrow donors made up the cohort. At the time of sampling, all cohort members were nominally healthy, though unrecorded immune exposures were likely present. The donor was CMV seropositive and was included in the group of 250 to 350 seropositive cohort members. Every donor gave a peripheral blood sample, and the peripheral blood mononuclear cells from that sample were used for TCR beta sequencing. Genomic DNA extraction from the blood cell samples was performed with the Qiagen DNeasy Blood Extraction Kit.

The receptor chain draws on TRBV9 and TRBJ1-3; TRBD1 is a weak D gene call, 6 bases matching. This clonotype originated in a male donor in good health and CMV-seropositive. Source material: PBMCs. The CDR3 region: CASSPRGASGNTIYF. The DNA sequence is as follows: TGTGCCAGCAGTCCCAGGGGAGCCTCTGGAAACACCATATATTTT.